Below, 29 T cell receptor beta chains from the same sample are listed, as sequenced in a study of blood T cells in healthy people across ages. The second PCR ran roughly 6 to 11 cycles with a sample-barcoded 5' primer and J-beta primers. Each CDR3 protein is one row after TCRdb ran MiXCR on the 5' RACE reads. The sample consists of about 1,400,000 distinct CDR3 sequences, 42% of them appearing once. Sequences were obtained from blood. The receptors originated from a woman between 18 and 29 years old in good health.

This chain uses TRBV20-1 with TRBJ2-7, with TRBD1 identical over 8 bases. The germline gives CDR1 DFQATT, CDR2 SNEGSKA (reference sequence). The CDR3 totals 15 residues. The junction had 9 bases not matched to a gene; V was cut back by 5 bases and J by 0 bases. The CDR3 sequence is CSAGPGQAISYEQYF. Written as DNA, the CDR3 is TGCAGTGCTGGACCGGGACAGGCGATCTCCTACGAGCAGTACTTC.

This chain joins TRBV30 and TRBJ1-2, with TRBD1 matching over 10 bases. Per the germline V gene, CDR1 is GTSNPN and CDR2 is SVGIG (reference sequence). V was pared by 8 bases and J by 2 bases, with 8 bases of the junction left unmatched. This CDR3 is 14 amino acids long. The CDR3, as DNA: TGTGCCCGGACCAAGGACAGGGGGAACTATGGCTACACCTTC. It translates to CARTKDRGNYGYTF.

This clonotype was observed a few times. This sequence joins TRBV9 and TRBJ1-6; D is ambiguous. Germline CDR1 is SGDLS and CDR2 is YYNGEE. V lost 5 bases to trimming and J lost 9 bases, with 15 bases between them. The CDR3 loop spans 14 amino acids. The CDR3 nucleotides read TGTGCCAGCAGGGCCCGGGGAGATGGTTCACCCCTCCACTTT. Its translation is CASRARGDGSPLHF.

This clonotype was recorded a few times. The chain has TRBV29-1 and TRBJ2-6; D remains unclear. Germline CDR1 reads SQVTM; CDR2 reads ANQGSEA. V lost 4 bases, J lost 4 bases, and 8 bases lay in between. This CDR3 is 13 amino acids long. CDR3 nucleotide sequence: TGCAGCGTTGTTGATCCCGGGGCCAACGTCCTGACTTTC. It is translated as CSVVDPGANVLTF.

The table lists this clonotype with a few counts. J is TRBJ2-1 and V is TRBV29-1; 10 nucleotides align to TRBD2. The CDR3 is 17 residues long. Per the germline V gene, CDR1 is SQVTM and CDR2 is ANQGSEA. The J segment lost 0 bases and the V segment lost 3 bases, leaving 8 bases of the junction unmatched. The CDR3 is CSVEERGGRGSYNEQFF. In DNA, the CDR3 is TGCAGCGTTGAGGAGCGGGGGGGCCGAGGCTCCTACAATGAGCAGTTCTTC.

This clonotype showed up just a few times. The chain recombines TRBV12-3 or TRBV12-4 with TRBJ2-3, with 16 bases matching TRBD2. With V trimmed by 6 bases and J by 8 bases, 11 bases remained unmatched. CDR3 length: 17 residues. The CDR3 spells CASSQGLAGGARGTQYF. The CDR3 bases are TGTGCCAGCAGCCAGGGACTAGCGGGGGGGGCCCGTGGTACGCAGTATTTT.

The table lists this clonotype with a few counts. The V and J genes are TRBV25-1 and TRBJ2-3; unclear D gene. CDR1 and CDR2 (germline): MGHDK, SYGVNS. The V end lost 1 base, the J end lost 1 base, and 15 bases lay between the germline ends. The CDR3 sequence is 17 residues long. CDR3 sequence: CASSEFGSGVGTDTQYF. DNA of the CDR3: TGTGCCAGCAGTGAATTTGGTAGTGGGGTCGGCACAGATACGCAGTATTTT.

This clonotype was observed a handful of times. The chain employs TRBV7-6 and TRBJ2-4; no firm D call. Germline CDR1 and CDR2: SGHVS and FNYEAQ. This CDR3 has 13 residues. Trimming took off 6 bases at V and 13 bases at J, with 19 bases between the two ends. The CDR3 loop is CASSTGPAYGQYF. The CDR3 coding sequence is TGTGCCAGCAGTACCGGCCCAGCTTACGGGCAGTACTTC.

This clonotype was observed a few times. The DNA of the CDR3 is TGTGCCAGCAGCTCCTACGTTCGGCAGAGCAACTATGGCTACACCTTC. It codes for CASSSYVRQSNYGYTF. This chain links TRBV7-9 with TRBJ1-2; the D is unclear. The germline CDR1 and CDR2 sequences are SEHNR and FQNEAQ (reference sequence). The CDR3 has 16 amino acids. The ends were cut back, 4 bases at V and 2 bases at J, with 17 bases in the middle.

Here the CDR3 reads CSARDWDSGGYGYTF. CDR3 in DNA: TGCAGTGCTAGAGATTGGGACAGCGGAGGTTATGGCTACACCTTC. The chain employs TRBV20-1 and TRBJ1-2, with 7 positions matching TRBD1. V trimming: 0 bases; J trimming: 5 bases; junction bases outside the gene matches: 9. Germline lookup yields CDR1 DFQATT and CDR2 SNEGSKA (reference sequence). The CDR3 is 15 residues long.

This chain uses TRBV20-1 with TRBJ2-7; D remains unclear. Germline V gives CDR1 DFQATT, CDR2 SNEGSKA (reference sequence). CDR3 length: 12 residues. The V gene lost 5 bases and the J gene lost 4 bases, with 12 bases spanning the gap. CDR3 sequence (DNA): TGCAGTGCTCGAGCCGACGGTTACGAGCAGTACTTC. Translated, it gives CSARADGYEQYF.

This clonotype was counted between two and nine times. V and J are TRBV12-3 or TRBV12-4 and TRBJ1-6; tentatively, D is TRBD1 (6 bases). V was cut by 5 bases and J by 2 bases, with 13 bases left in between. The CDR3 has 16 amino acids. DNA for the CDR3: TGTGCCAGCAGTCCCAGCCAGGGGACCTATAATTCACCCCTCCACTTT. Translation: CASSPSQGTYNSPLHF.

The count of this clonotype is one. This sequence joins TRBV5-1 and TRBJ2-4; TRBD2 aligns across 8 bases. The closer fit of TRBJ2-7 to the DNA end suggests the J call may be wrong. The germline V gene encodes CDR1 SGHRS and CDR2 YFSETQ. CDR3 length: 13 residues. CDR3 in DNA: TGCGCCAGCAACCGGGAGGGCCTAAACGAGCAGTACTTC. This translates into CASNREGLNEQYF.

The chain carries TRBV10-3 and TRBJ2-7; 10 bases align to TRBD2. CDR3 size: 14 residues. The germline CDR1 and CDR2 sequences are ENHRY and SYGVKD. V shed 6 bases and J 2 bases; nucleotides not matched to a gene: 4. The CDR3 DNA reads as TGTGCCATCAGCGGACTAGCGGACACCTACGAGCAGTACTTC. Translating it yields CAISGLADTYEQYF.

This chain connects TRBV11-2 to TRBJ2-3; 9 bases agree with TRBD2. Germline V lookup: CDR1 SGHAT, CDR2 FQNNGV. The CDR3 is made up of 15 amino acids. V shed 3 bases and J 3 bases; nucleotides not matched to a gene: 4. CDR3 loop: CASSFRREGTDTQYF. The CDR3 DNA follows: TGTGCCAGCAGCTTCCGGCGGGAGGGAACAGATACGCAGTATTTT.

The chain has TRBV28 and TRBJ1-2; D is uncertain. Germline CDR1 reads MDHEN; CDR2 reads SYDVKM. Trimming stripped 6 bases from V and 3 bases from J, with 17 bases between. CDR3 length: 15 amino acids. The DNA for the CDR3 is TGTGCCAGCAGCCTTCAAAGCAGTGGGGACTATGGCTACACCTTC. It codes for CASSLQSSGDYGYTF.

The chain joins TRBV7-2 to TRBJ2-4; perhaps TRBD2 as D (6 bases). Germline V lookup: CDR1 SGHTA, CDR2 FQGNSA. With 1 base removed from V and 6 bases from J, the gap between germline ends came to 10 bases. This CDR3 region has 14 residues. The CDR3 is CASSLGAEGNIQYF. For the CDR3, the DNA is TGTGCCAGCAGCTTAGGGGCGGAGGGAAACATTCAGTACTTC.

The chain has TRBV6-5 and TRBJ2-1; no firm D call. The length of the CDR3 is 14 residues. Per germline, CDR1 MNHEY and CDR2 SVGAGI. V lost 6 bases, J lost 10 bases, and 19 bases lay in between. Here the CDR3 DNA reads TGTGCCAGCAGCCCCCGAGTTCGTGGCGAGGAGCAGTTCTTC. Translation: CASSPRVRGEEQFF.

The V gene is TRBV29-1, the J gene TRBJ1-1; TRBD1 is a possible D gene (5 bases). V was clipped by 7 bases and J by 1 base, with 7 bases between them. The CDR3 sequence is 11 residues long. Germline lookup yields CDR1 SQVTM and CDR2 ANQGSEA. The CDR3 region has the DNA TGCAGCGGTGGGGGGAACACTGAAGCTTTCTTT. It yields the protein CSGGGNTEAFF.

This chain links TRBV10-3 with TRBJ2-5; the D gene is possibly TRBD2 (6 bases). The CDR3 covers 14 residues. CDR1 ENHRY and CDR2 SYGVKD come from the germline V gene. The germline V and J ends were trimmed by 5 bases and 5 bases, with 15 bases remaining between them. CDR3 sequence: CAISRGGGGETQYF. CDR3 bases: TGTGCCATCAGTCGGGGAGGCGGAGGGGAGACCCAGTACTTC.

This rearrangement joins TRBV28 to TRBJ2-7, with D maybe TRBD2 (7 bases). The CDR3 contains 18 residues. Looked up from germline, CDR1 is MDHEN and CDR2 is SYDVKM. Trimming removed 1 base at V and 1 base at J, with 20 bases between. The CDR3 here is CASSLFPPPGGDSYEQYF. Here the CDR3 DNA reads TGTGCCAGCAGTTTATTCCCCCCCCCGGGGGGCGATTCCTACGAGCAGTACTTC. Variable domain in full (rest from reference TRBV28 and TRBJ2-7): DVKVTQSSRYLVKRTGEKVFLECVQDMDHENMFWYRQDPGLGLRLIYFSYDVKMKEKGDIPEGYSVSREKKERFSLILESASTNQTSMYLCASSLFPPPGGDSYEQYFGPGTRLTVT.

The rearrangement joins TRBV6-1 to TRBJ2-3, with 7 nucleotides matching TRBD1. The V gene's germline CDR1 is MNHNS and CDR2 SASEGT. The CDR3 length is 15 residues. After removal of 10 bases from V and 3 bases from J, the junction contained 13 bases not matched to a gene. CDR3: CATHPKTGITDTQYF. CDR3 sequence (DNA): TGTGCCACCCACCCTAAGACAGGGATTACAGATACGCAGTATTTT.

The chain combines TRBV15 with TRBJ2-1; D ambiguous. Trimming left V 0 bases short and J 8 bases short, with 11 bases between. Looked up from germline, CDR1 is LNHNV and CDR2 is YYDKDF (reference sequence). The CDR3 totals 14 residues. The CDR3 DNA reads TGTGCCACCAGCAGAGAGGCCACGAGCTATGAGCAGTTCTTC. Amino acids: CATSREATSYEQFF.

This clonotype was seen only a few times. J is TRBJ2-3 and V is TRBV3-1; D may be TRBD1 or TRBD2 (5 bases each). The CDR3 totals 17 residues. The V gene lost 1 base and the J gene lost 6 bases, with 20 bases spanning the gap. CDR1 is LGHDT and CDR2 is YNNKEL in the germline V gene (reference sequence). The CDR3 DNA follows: TGTGCCAGCAGCCAAGCCCTTCATGGGGGTCCGGGGGATACGCAGTATTTT. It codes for CASSQALHGGPGDTQYF.

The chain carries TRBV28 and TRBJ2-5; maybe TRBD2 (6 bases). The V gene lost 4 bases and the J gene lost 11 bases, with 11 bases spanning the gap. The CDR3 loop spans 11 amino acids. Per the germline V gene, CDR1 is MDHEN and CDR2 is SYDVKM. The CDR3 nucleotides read TGTGCCAGCAGTTCGGGGGAGGTGCAGTACTTC. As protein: CASSSGEVQYF.

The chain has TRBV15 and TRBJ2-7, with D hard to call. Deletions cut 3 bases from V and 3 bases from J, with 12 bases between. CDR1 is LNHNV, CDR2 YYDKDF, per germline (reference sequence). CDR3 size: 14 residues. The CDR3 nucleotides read TGTGCCACCAGCAGGAGATCCAGCAACTACGAGCAGTACTTC. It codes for CATSRRSSNYEQYF.

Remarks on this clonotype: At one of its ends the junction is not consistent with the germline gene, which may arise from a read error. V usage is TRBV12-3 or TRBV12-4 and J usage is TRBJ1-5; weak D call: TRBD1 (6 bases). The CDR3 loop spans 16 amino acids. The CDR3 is CAGSFEAGDSNQPQHF. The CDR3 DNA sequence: TGTGCCGGCAGTTTTGAGGCAGGGGATAGCAATCAGCCCCAGCATTTT.

Here the CDR3 reads CASRIRGLAGDTQYF. CDR3 in DNA: TGCGCCAGCAGAATCCGAGGACTAGCAGGAGATACGCAGTATTTT. The rearrangement uses TRBV5-1 and TRBJ2-3; 8 bases fit TRBD2. Germline V gene sequence: CDR1 SGHRS, CDR2 YFSETQ. The V and J ends lost 5 bases and 5 bases, in that order; junction bases with no gene match: 10. This CDR3 has 15 amino acids.

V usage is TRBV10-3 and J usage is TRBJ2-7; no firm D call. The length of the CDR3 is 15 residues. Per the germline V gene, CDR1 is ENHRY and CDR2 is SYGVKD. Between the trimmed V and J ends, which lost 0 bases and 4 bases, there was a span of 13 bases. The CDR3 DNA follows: TGTGCCATCAGTGAGTCAAAGGTACGGTCATACGAGCAGTACTTC. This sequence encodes CAISESKVRSYEQYF.